Below, 15 T cell receptor beta chains from the same sample are listed, as sequenced in a study of cytomegalovirus exposure and HLA in healthy donors. It was with 60 Vbeta and 13 Jbeta primers that the PCR ran. The protocol was immunoSEQ multiplex PCR, while the TCRdb copy is restricted to in-frame clones and leaves out a portion. This table holds under 150,000 clones, approximately 83% found once. The specimen sequenced was PBMCs. The receptors come from a man aged 35-49 years in good health and CMV-seropositive.

The chain joins TRBV25-1 to TRBJ2-2, with 10 bases that match TRBD1. V dropped 6 bases and J dropped 11; count of bases not matched to a gene: 6. There are 13 residues in the CDR3. Germline loops: CDR1 MGHDK, CDR2 SYGVNS. The CDR3 DNA reads as TGTGCCAGCAGAGACCGGGACAGGGGTGAGCTGTTTTTT. Its translation: CASRDRDRGELFF.

The CDR3 coding sequence is TGTGCCAGCAGAGGTACGGGACAGGGGAACTATGGCTACACCTTC. As protein: CASRGTGQGNYGYTF. The chain uses TRBV9 and TRBJ1-2; 10 bases match TRBD1. Germline loops: CDR1 SGDLS, CDR2 YYNGEE. V was clipped by 5 bases and J by 2 bases; unmatched bases: 6. The CDR3 has 15 residues.

The J gene is TRBJ1-3, the V gene TRBV6-1; no clear D. The length of the CDR3 is 15 residues. The germline CDR1 and CDR2 sequences are MNHNS and SASEGT. The V and J ends lost 9 bases and 0 bases respectively, with 15 bases between them. Written as DNA, the CDR3 is TGTGCCAGTACTATTTCCGACCCCTCTGGAAACACCATATATTTT. Protein: CASTISDPSGNTIYF.

The chain is built from TRBV6-1 and TRBJ2-1, with 9 bases lining up with TRBD2. The CDR3 is 14 amino acids. V was pared by 10 bases and J by 4 bases, with 8 bases of the junction left unmatched. The germline V gene has CDR1 MNHNS and CDR2 SASEGT. This CDR3 reads CATPGREGYNEQFF. For the CDR3, the DNA is TGTGCCACCCCAGGGCGGGAGGGATACAATGAGCAGTTCTTC.

The CDR3 DNA is TGTGCCAGTAGTATAGGTGGTAGCGGGTACACCGGGGAGCTGTTTTTT. This gives the protein CASSIGGSGYTGELFF. V gene TRBV19 combines with J gene TRBJ2-2, with 7 bases aligning to TRBD2. The germline CDR1 and CDR2 sequences are LNHDA and SQIVND (reference sequence). The junction had 5 bases not matched to a gene; V was cut back by 1 base and J by 3 bases. The CDR3 runs 16 residues.

The CDR3 DNA sequence: TGTGCCAGCAGTTCACCGGGACAGTACAATCAGCCCCAGCATTTT. Its translation: CASSSPGQYNQPQHF. The chain combines TRBV28 with TRBJ1-5; 7 nucleotides agree with TRBD1. After removal of 4 bases from V and 3 bases from J, the junction contained 6 bases not matched to a gene. The CDR3 consists of 15 residues. Germline loops: CDR1 MDHEN, CDR2 SYDVKM. Variable domain in full (rest from reference TRBV28 and TRBJ1-5): DVKVTQSSRYLVKRTGEKVFLECVQDMDHENMFWYRQDPGLGLRLIYFSYDVKMKEKGDIPEGYSVSREKKERFSLILESASTNQTSMYLCASSSPGQYNQPQHFGDGTRLSIL.

This chain joins TRBV15 and TRBJ2-5; 10 bases agree with TRBD1. The J call could be wrong; TRBJ2-7 is a better fit for the DNA end. The CDR3 sequence is 18 residues long. Germline lookup yields CDR1 LNHNV and CDR2 YYDKDF (reference sequence). CDR3 DNA: TGTGCCACCAGCGGGCCGGGACAGGGGTCTACCAGCTCCTACGAGCAGTACTTC. The encoded protein is CATSGPGQGSTSSYEQYF.

The J gene is TRBJ2-7, the V gene TRBV7-9, with D possibly TRBD2 on 6 matching bases. The V and J ends lost 4 bases and 7 bases respectively, with 17 bases between them. Germline CDR1 and CDR2: SEHNR and FQNEAQ (reference sequence). The CDR3 runs to 14 residues. The CDR3, as DNA: TGTGCCAGCAGCTCCGGAACCGGGACTCATGAGCAGTACTTC. Translating it yields CASSSGTGTHEQYF.

The count of this clone is one. J is TRBJ2-3 and V is TRBV19, with a possible D match to TRBD2 (5 bases). V was trimmed by 4 bases and J by 0 bases, leaving 8 bases between them. The CDR3 extends over 14 amino acids. Germline values: CDR1 LNHDA, CDR2 SQIVND (reference sequence). The CDR3, as DNA: TGTGCCAGTAGTACCCGACTAAGCACAGATACGCAGTATTTT. Translated, it gives CASSTRLSTDTQYF.

This clone has only a few counts. The CDR3 loop reads CAIWGGRGHNEQFF. DNA of the CDR3: TGTGCCATCTGGGGCGGGAGGGGACACAATGAGCAGTTCTTC. The rearrangement joins TRBV6-5 to TRBJ2-1, with 9 bases aligning to TRBD2. The V segment lost 10 bases and the J segment 5 bases; nucleotides outside the gene matches: 9. The CDR3 loop spans 14 amino acids. Germline CDR1 and CDR2: MNHEY and SVGAGI.

The chain combines TRBV10-3 with TRBJ2-7; 10 nucleotides line up with TRBD2. Germline V gene lookup returns CDR1 ENHRY and CDR2 SYGVKD. This CDR3 region has 15 residues. Losses at the gene ends were 7 bases for V and 5 bases for J; bases not matched to a gene: 11. The CDR3 region has the DNA TGTGCCATCACCACCGAGGCTAGCGGGAGCCACGAGCAGTACTTC. Protein product: CAITTEASGSHEQYF.

CDR3 nucleotides: TGTGCCAGCTGCTCAGCGGGACTAATTTACAATGAGCAGTTCTTC. It yields the protein CASCSAGLIYNEQFF. The chain recombines TRBV28 with TRBJ2-1, with TRBD2 identical over 7 bases. Trimming at V came to 8 bases and at J to 4 bases, leaving 11 bases not matched to a gene. Germline CDR1 and CDR2: MDHEN and SYDVKM. The CDR3 extends over 15 amino acids. The full variable domain, in which reference TRBV28 and TRBJ2-1 provide the parts outside the CDR3, is DVKVTQSSRYLVKRTGEKVFLECVQDMDHENMFWYRQDPGLGLRLIYFSYDVKMKEKGDIPEGYSVSREKKERFSLILESASTNQTSMYLCASCSAGLIYNEQFFGPGTRLTVL.

J is TRBJ2-3 and V is TRBV5-1, with TRBD2 as a possible D gene (6 bases). CDR1 SGHRS and CDR2 YFSETQ come from the germline V gene. This CDR3 spans 17 amino acids. V dropped 0 bases and J dropped 1 base, with 15 bases sitting between them. The DNA of the CDR3 is TGCGCCAGCAGCTTGGCCTATCTCGGAGGGGGCACAGATACGCAGTATTTT. This codes for CASSLAYLGGGTDTQYF. Combining the CDR3 with reference TRBV5-1 and TRBJ2-3 gives the whole variable domain KAGVTQTPRYLIKTRGQQVTLSCSPISGHRSVSWYQQTPGQGLQFLFEYFSETQRNKGNFPGRFSGRQFSNSRSEMNVSTLELGDSALYLCASSLAYLGGGTDTQYFGPGTRLTVL.

The rearrangement joins TRBV19 to TRBJ1-5; 7 nucleotides line up with TRBD1. The CDR3 totals 18 residues. The J segment lost 4 bases and the V segment lost 5 bases, leaving 17 bases of the junction unmatched. In germline, CDR1 is LNHDA, CDR2 SQIVND (reference sequence). CDR3 sequence reads: CASSHPEQGYGGNQPQHF. CDR3 sequence (DNA): TGTGCCAGTAGTCACCCAGAACAGGGGTACGGAGGGAATCAGCCCCAGCATTTT.

The chain employs TRBV9 and TRBJ1-1; a weak D match, TRBD1 (6 bases). This CDR3 spans 15 amino acids. With 0 bases removed from V and 1 base from J, the gap between germline ends came to 10 bases. The germline gives CDR1 SGDLS, CDR2 YYNGEE. The CDR3 coding sequence is TGTGCCAGCAGCGTAGGTCACAGGGAGAACACTGAAGCTTTCTTT. Protein sequence: CASSVGHRENTEAFF.